The source of this T cell receptor (beta chain) is a study of CD8+CD57+ T cells in acquired aplastic anemia. Patients chosen for sequencing had CD8+CD57+ cells that had expanded, as shown by flow cytometry. From germline, CDR1 is LGHNA and CDR2 YNFKEQ. This CDR3 comprises 15 residues. The ends were cut back, 0 bases at V and 8 bases at J, with 11 bases in the middle. Genomic DNA, serving as template, underwent TCR beta VDJ and CDR3 profiling. TCRdb reanalysed the reads using MiXCR and keeps one entry per CDR3 protein. This table has hundreds of thousands of distinct CDR3 sequences, under 40% appearing once.

The sample comprised sorted CD4+, CD8+, or CD8+CD57+ T cells (not recorded which) from PBMCs. This chain connects TRBV4-2 to TRBJ1-6; D ambiguous. The receptor was isolated from a human donor with aplastic anemia. CDR3 DNA sequence: TGTGCCAGCAGCCAAGATTTCCGGGTGGATTCACCCCTCCACTTT. This codes for CASSQDFRVDSPLHF.